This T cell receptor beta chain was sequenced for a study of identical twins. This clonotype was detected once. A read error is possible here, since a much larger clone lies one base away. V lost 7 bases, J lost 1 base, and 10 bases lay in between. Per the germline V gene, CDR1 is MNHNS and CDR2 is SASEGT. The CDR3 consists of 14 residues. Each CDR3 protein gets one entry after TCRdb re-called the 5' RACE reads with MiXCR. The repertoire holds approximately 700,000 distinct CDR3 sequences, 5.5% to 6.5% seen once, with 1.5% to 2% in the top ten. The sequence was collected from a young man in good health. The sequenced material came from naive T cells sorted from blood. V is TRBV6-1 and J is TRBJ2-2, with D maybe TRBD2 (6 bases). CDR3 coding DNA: TGTGCCAGCAAGAATAGCGGGAACACCGGGGAGCTGTTTTTT. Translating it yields CASKNSGNTGELFF.